Listed here are 16 T cell receptor beta chains from one sample, sequenced in a study of cytomegalovirus exposure and HLA in healthy donors. Primers included in the PCR were 60 Vbeta and 13 Jbeta primers. Data came from immunoSEQ multiplex PCR; TCRdb stores just in-frame clones and leaves some out. The specimen's table records under 200,000 clones. Source material: PBMCs. The origin of the receptors is a man in his thirties or forties in good health and CMV-seronegative.

The V call is TRBV4-2, the J call TRBJ2-2; 8 bases are a match to TRBD2. CDR1 is LGHNA and CDR2 is YNFKEQ in the germline V gene. J was trimmed by 2 bases and V by 0 bases; bases with no gene match: 5. This CDR3 contains 17 residues. CDR3 DNA: TGTGCCAGCAGCCAAGATCGACTAGCGTTAAACACCGGGGAGCTGTTTTTT. Its translation is CASSQDRLALNTGELFF.

This chain links TRBV28 with TRBJ2-3, with D unclear. The CDR3 sequence is 17 residues long. V lost 4 bases, J lost 2 bases, and 19 bases lay in between. CDR1 and CDR2 from the germline V gene are MDHEN and SYDVKM. The CDR3 nucleotides read TGTGCCAGCAGTTCCCCCCACCGACTTACACACACAGATACGCAGTATTTT. It yields the protein CASSSPHRLTHTDTQYF.

The J gene is TRBJ2-5, the V gene TRBV4-2, with 9 bases lining up with TRBD2. J lost 5 bases, V lost 4 bases, and 5 bases had no gene match. The CDR3 has 14 amino acids. From germline, CDR1 is LGHNA and CDR2 YNFKEQ. CDR3 coding DNA: TGTGCCAGCAGCCGAGAGCGGGGGGCGGAGACCCAGTACTTC. This sequence encodes CASSRERGAETQYF.

Points on this clone: Mismatch with germline at one junction end may stem from a read error. The chain combines TRBV7-8 with TRBJ1-1; D might be TRBD1 (5 bases). The CDR3 contains 15 residues. The germline V gene has CDR1 SGHVS and CDR2 FQNEAQ. CDR3 residues: CASSSVRQLNAEAFF. CDR3 DNA sequence: TGTGCCAGCAGCAGTGTACGACAGTTGAACGCTGAAGCTTTCTTT.

The V and J genes are TRBV5-4 and TRBJ2-5, with a weak D call TRBD1 (5 bases). This CDR3 has 14 amino acids. The V and J ends lost 6 bases and 2 bases respectively, with 14 bases between them. Germline V gene sequence: CDR1 SGHNT, CDR2 YYREEE (reference sequence). The CDR3 protein is CASTLGAGQETQYF. In nucleotides, the CDR3 is TGTGCCAGCACCTTAGGGGCCGGTCAAGAGACCCAGTACTTC.

The rearrangement joins TRBV2 to TRBJ1-5, with TRBD1 matching 7 bases. The CDR3 extends over 16 amino acids. With V trimmed by 6 bases and J by 2 bases, 10 bases remained unmatched. The germline V gene encodes CDR1 SNHLY and CDR2 FYNNEI. Here the CDR3 DNA reads TGTGCCAGCAGGGCCCGAACCAGGGGGGGCAATCAGCCCCAGCATTTT. It is translated as CASRARTRGGNQPQHF.

With regard to this clone: At one boundary the junction diverges from the germline segment, which might be a read error. This chain connects TRBV30 to TRBJ1-1, with 7 nucleotides matching TRBD1. This CDR3 comprises 14 residues. Looked up from germline, CDR1 is GTSNPN and CDR2 is SVGIG (reference sequence). CDR3 loop: CAWGVGQAYTEAFF. The CDR3 DNA reads as TGTGCCTGGGGTGTAGGACAGGCATACACTGAAGCTTTCTTT.

The chain joins TRBV7-2 to TRBJ2-7; the D gene is possibly TRBD1 (6 bases). The CDR3 runs 14 residues. Germline V gene sequence: CDR1 SGHTA, CDR2 FQGNSA. V was cut by 3 bases and J by 3 bases, with 12 bases left in between. The CDR3 DNA reads TGTGCCAGCAGCTTCGCGCAGGGGAGCTACGAGCAGTACTTC. Translation: CASSFAQGSYEQYF.

The chain recombines TRBV11-2 with TRBJ2-2, with TRBD2 matching over 7 bases. The CDR3 is 15 residues long. V lost 5 bases and J lost 7; bases outside the gene matches: 10. CDR1 SGHAT and CDR2 FQNNGV come from the germline V gene. The CDR3 sequence: CASSLRGDPGGELFF. As DNA, the CDR3 is TGTGCCAGCAGCCTCCGGGGGGACCCTGGCGGGGAGCTGTTTTTT.

The chain is built from TRBV5-4 and TRBJ1-6; the D gene is possibly TRBD1 (5 bases). Germline V gene sequence: CDR1 SGHNT, CDR2 YYREEE (reference sequence). Trimming removed 0 bases at V and 0 bases at J, with 13 bases between. There are 18 residues in the CDR3. CDR3 nucleotides: TGTGCCAGCAGCTTGGTTCCAGGGCGAAGCTCCTATAATTCACCCCTCCACTTT. Its protein is CASSLVPGRSSYNSPLHF.

This chain joins TRBV5-4 and TRBJ1-4; TRBD1 agrees at 8 bases. The ends lost 0 bases at V and 7 bases at J; junction bases unmatched: 2. Germline V gives CDR1 SGHNT, CDR2 YYREEE (reference sequence). The CDR3 runs 14 residues. The CDR3, as DNA: TGTGCCAGCAGCTTGGGACAGGGGATTGAAAAACTGTTTTTT. This sequence encodes CASSLGQGIEKLFF.

The chain recombines TRBV2 with TRBJ1-3; D is possibly TRBD1 (5 bases). The CDR3 loop spans 14 amino acids. Germline-derived CDR1 and CDR2 are SNHLY and FYNNEI. The V end lost 5 bases, the J end lost 1 base, and 9 bases lay between the germline ends. The CDR3 sequence: CASSSGGSGNTIYF. The CDR3 nucleotides are TGTGCCAGCAGTTCCGGGGGGTCTGGAAACACCATATATTTT. Using reference TRBV2 and TRBJ1-3 for the parts outside the CDR3, the full variable domain is EPEVTQTPSHQVTQMGQEVILRCVPISNHLYFYWYRQILGQKVEFLVSFYNNEISEKSEIFDDQFSVERPDGSNFTLKIRSTKLEDSAMYFCASSSGGSGNTIYFGEGSWLTVV.

Comments on this clone: Other DNA sequences in this specimen translate into the identical CDR3. The chain couples TRBV6-7 to TRBJ1-4; D possibly corresponds to TRBD1 (5 bases). TRBV6-7 is an ORF; its function is uncertain. With 6 bases removed from V and 0 bases from J, the gap between germline ends came to 23 bases. This CDR3 is 19 amino acids long. The CDR3 bases are TGTGCCAGCAGGGCCCAGTCCGTGGACACCAAGGCAACTAATGAAAAACTGTTTTTT. It codes for CASRAQSVDTKATNEKLFF.

About this clone itself: Germline is not matched at one junction end, which may reflect a read error. The same CDR3 arises from other DNA sequences in this sample as well. The chain links TRBV6-5 to TRBJ1-1; D gene unclear. Germline CDR1 reads MNHEY; CDR2 reads SVGAGI. The CDR3 is 11 residues long. The chain's CDR3 is CAISESREAFF. CDR3 sequence (DNA): TGTGCCATCAGTGAGTCGAGGGAAGCTTTCTTT.

The chain has TRBV7-7 and TRBJ2-5; possible D gene TRBD1, 6 bases. This CDR3 contains 13 residues. Trimming took 3 bases from V and 5 from J, leaving 10 bases between them. Germline V CDR1 and CDR2: SSHAT, FNYEAQ (reference sequence). The CDR3 reads CASSLGRGETQYF. Here the CDR3 DNA reads TGTGCCAGCAGCTTGGGCAGGGGTGAGACCCAGTACTTC.

This chain connects TRBV5-1 to TRBJ2-7, with 9 bases lining up with TRBD1. Germline V gene lookup returns CDR1 SGHRS and CDR2 YFSETQ. This CDR3 spans 14 amino acids. With 4 bases clipped from V and 3 bases from J, the junction kept 5 bases outside the gene matches. CDR3 protein: CASSIGQGNYEQYF. The CDR3 DNA follows: TGCGCCAGCAGCATCGGACAGGGGAACTACGAGCAGTACTTC.